This T cell receptor beta chain was retrieved from a study of beta chain features in type 1 diabetes. Study-wide results and caveats: Shorter TCRB CDR3s, moderately but significantly so, were found in Type 1 diabetes patients in all four CD4+ subsets.

Purity above 98% was achieved in all sorted populations. The isolated RNA, all of it, was reverse transcribed, so expressed TCRB transcripts were what got sequenced. TCRdb's copy holds only in-frame clones and misses some; the assay was immunoSEQ multiplex PCR. Of 100,000 to 150,000 clones in the sample, around 8.8% are singletons; the top ten hold roughly 0.75%. J gave up 3 bases and V 6 bases, and 8 bases lay outside the gene matches. The germline V gene encodes CDR1 SNHLY and CDR2 FYNNEI. The CDR3 contains 14 residues. This clone was counted a few times. Its antigen is unknown. The specimen sequenced was central memory CD4+ T cells from blood. The sequence was collected from a man younger than 45 with type 1 diabetes. J is TRBJ2-7 and V is TRBV2, with 7 bases matching TRBD1. DNA for the CDR3: TGTGCCAGCAGGAACGACAGGGTCGACTACGAGCAGTACTTC. Translated: CASRNDRVDYEQYF. The whole variable domain, remainder taken from reference TRBV2 and TRBJ2-7, is EPEVTQTPSHQVTQMGQEVILRCVPISNHLYFYWYRQILGQKVEFLVSFYNNEISEKSEIFDDQFSVERPDGSNFTLKIRSTKLEDSAMYFCASRNDRVDYEQYFGPGTRLTVT.